This T cell receptor (beta chain) was sequenced during a study of control samples from healthy donors and cancer patients. Clones were read by immunoSEQ multiplex PCR, and TCRdb kept only the in-frame ones, dropping some. The data show 150,000 or so clones, around 92% seen once. This clonotype was sampled from a woman aged 50 to 60 in good health. The sequenced sample was blood.

The DNA for the CDR3 is TGTGCCAGCAGCTTAGCCCCGGGACTAGCGCTTGAGCAGTTCTTC. As protein: CASSLAPGLALEQFF. V usage is TRBV7-2 and J usage is TRBJ2-1, with 10 bases lining up with TRBD2. Trimming removed 0 bases from V and 9 bases from J; junction bases left unmatched: 5. CDR1 SGHTA and CDR2 FQGNSA come from the germline V gene. The CDR3 runs to 15 residues. Drawing the rest from reference TRBV7-2 and TRBJ2-1, the complete variable domain is GAGVSQSPSNKVTEKGKDVELRCDPISGHTALYWYRQSLGQGLEFLIYFQGNSAPDKSGLPSDRFSAERTGGSVSTLTIQRTQQEDSAVYLCASSLAPGLALEQFFGPGTRLTVL.